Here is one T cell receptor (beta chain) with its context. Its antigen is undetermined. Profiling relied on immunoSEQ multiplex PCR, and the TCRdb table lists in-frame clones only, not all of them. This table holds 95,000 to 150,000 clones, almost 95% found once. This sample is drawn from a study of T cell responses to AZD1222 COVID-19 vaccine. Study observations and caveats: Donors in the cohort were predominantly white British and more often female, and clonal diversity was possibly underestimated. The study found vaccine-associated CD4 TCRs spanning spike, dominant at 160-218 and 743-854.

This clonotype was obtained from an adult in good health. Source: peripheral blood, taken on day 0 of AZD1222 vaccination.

As DNA, the CDR3 is TGTGCCAGCTCACCTGCATCCGGGGCTAGCGCTGAAGCTTTCTTT. Protein product: CASSPASGASAEAFF. This chain uses TRBV18 with TRBJ1-1; D may be TRBD1 (5 bases). CDR1 is KGHSH, CDR2 LQKENI, per germline. The CDR3 runs to 15 residues. Trimming left V 3 bases short and J 6 bases short, with 17 bases between.